The present T cell receptor (beta chain) was sequenced within a study of T cells in Graves' hyperthyroidism and ophthalmopathy (dated by TCRdb to about 2019). Describing the broader study: A discovery cohort of about a hundred patients, 43 with Graves' ophthalmopathy and approximately 57 with stable Graves' hyperthyroidism, was used to find distinguishing TCR V-J signatures. The paper describes TCR Vbeta CDR3 sequencing of 135 peripheral blood samples, made up of 40 to 45 ophthalmopathy patients, more than 70 hyperthyroidism patients and approximately 17 progressor patients. After blood sampling, hyperthyroidism patients were treated with methimazole at a starting dose of 30 mg daily, and ophthalmopathy patients were treated with high-dose intravenous methylprednisolone. For training and testing, the roughly 100 patients in the discovery cohort were randomly divided in a 7:3 ratio. An independent validation cohort of 18 to 20 hyperthyroidism patients and some 15 patients who later progressed to ophthalmopathy tested prospective prediction of ophthalmopathy. Thyroid tissue and blood T-cell repertoires from six or seven Graves' hyperthyroidism patients were also compared in the study. The full study reports these points: During validation, the model predicted progression to ophthalmopathy a median of around six months ahead of onset, with almost 71% sensitivity and about 75% specificity. Most expanded thyroid clonotypes (frequency above 0.001) were also detected in blood, suggesting blood repertoires may reflect thyroid immune responses. Sample size was not statistically predetermined, and investigators were not blinded to group allocation. In cross-validation, a model built on a 13 V-J signature told ophthalmopathy apart from stable hyperthyroidism with just under 90% sensitivity and roughly 81% specificity, and in testing the same model reached 80%/75%.

The TCR beta CDR3 regions were amplified from RNA transcripts. For the first round of RT-PCR on the TCR CDR3, the HTBI primer set was used together with the Qiagen OneStep RT-PCR kit. Libraries were constructed in a second round of multiplex PCR, after which size selection and purification were performed. Sequencing of the libraries was done on an Illumina HiSeq2000 using paired-end 100 bp reads. From the authors' description of their analysis: SOAPnuke was used to process the raw data, with reads discarded if the reads contained adapters or uncalled bases, had a mean Phred below 15, or lacked an exact constant-primer or identifier match. COPE v1.2.5 was used to merge high-quality paired reads, and clonotypes were defined as unique nucleotide sequences. MiTCR v1.1 was used to align clonotypes to the IMGT TRBV, TRBD and TRBJ reference segments. Only V-J combinations with frequency above 0.0001, covering roughly 99% of repertoires, were analysed. The TCS score was defined as F50 (clonal expansion) divided by E x V (chaos), with BLOSUM62-based TCRdist calculated between CDR3 peptides within each V-J. Welch's t-statistics and random forest reduced fewer than 600 V-J features to 10 to 15, which were used in a naive Bayes classifier (R e1071). Thyroid-blood repertoire similarity was quantified with the Morisita-Horn index. The public reads were quality trimmed at Q25 with fastp and then assembled into clones with MiXCR by TCRdb, keeping productive beta chains. For every CDR3 protein sequence, its rows merge into one entry that carries the most common genes and DNA. Clone size and V and J calls follow TCRdb, not the original study. In this sample the table shows hundreds of thousands of distinct CDR3 sequences, over 40% of which occur a single time. The ten most abundant clones make up under 8.5% of the sample.

Any patient with an uncontrolled infection, another autoimmune disease, pregnancy or lactation was excluded. Diagnoses were established on the basis of clinical symptoms, serum thyroxine and TRAb, thyroid ultrasound, and orbital computed tomography. Total RNA was extracted with Trizol reagent, and quality was checked on an Agilent 2100 Bioanalyzer. Many counts were recorded for this clonotype. This receptor's antigen is unknown. The sample holds no much larger clone one base away, and base qualities are not on file. The CDR3, from cysteine to phenylalanine, totals 13 residues. Solely the CDR3 DNA is kept, with 39 bases framed from the first base. The V end loses 0 bases and the J end loses 3 bases, and a stretch of 6 bases separates them. Per the germline V gene, SGHRS is the CDR1 and YFSETQ is the CDR2.

The rearranged chain carries TRBV5-1 and TRBJ1-1; TRBD1 is possibly the D segment (5 matching bases). Sequencing used peripheral blood or thyroid tissue (not recorded which). This clonotype was obtained from an adult man with Graves' disease, either hyperthyroidism or ophthalmopathy (not recorded which). This receptor has the CDR3 CASSLAGHTEAFF. The nucleotide sequence is given as TGCGCCAGCAGCTTGGCAGGGCACACTGAAGCTTTCTTT.